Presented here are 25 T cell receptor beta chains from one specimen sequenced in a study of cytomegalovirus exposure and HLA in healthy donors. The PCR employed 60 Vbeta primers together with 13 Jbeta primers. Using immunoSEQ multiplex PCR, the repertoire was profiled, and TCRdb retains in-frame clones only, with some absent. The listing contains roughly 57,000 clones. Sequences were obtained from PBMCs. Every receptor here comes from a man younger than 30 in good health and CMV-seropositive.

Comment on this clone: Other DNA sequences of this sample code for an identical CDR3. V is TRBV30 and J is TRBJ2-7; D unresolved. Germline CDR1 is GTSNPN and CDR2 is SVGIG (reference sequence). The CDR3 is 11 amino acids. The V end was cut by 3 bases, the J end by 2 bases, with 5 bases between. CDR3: CAWRRAYEQYF. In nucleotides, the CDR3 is TGTGCCTGGAGACGGGCCTACGAGCAGTACTTC.

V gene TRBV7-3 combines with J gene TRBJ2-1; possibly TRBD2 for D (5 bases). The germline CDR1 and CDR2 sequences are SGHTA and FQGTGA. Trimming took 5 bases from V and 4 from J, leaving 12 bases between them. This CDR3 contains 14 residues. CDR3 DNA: TGTGCCAGCAGCCCACGTCCGGGGTACAATGAGCAGTTCTTC. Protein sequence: CASSPRPGYNEQFF.

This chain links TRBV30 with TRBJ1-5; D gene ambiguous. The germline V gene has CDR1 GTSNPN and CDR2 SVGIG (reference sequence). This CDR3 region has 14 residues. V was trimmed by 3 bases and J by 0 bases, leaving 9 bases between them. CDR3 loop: CAWSGGFSNQPQHF. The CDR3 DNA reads TGTGCCTGGAGCGGCGGGTTTAGCAATCAGCCCCAGCATTTT.

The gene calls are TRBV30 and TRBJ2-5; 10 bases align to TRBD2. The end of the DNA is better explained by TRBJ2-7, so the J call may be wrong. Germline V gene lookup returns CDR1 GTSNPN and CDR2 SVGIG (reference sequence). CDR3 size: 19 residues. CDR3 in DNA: TGTGCCTGGAGTGTAATTGGGGGTGGAGCGGGAGGGGCACCCTACGAGCAGTACTTC. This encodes CAWSVIGGGAGGAPYEQYF.

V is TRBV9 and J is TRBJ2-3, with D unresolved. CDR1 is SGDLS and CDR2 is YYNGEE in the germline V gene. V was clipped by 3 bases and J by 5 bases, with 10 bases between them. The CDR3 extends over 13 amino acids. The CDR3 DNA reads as TGTGCCAGCAGCGGTCCCTCTAGAGATACGCAGTATTTT. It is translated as CASSGPSRDTQYF. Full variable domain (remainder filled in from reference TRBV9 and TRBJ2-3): DSGVTQTPKHLITATGQRVTLRCSPRSGDLSVYWYQQSLDQGLQFLIQYYNGEERAKGNILERFSAQQFPDLHSELNLSSLELGDSALYFCASSGPSRDTQYFGPGTRLTVL.

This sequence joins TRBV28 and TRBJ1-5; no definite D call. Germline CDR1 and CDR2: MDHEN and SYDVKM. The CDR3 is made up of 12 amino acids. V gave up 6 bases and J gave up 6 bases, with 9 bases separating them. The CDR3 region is CASSPRSQPQHF. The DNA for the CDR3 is TGTGCCAGCAGCCCCCGTAGTCAGCCCCAGCATTTT.

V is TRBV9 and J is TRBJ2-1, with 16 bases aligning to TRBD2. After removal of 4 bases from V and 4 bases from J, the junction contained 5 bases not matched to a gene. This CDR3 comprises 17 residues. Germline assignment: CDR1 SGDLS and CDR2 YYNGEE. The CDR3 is CASSPGTSGRGYNEQFF. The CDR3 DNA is TGTGCCAGCAGCCCCGGGACTAGCGGGAGGGGGTACAATGAGCAGTTCTTC. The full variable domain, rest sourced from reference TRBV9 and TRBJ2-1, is DSGVTQTPKHLITATGQRVTLRCSPRSGDLSVYWYQQSLDQGLQFLIQYYNGEERAKGNILERFSAQQFPDLHSELNLSSLELGDSALYFCASSPGTSGRGYNEQFFGPGTRLTVL.

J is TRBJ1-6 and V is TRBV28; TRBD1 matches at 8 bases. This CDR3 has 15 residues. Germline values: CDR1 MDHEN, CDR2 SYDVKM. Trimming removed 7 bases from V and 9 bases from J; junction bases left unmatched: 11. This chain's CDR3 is CASIAGGPRGSPLHF. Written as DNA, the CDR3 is TGTGCCAGCATCGCAGGGGGCCCCAGGGGTTCACCCCTCCACTTT.

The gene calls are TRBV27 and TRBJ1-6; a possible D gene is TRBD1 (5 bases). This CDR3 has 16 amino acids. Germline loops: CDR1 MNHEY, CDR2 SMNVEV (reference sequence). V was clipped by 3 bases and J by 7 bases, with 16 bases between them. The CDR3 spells CASSFAPGRDNSPLHF. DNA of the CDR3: TGTGCCAGCAGTTTTGCCCCTGGGAGGGACAATTCACCCCTCCACTTT.

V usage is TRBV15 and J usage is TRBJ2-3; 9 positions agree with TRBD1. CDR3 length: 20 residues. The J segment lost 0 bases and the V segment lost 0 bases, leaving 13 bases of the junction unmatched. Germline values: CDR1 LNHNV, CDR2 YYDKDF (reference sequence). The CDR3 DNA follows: TGTGCCACCAGCAGAGATCCGGGACAGGGTCCACTCACTAGCACAGATACGCAGTATTTT. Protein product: CATSRDPGQGPLTSTDTQYF.

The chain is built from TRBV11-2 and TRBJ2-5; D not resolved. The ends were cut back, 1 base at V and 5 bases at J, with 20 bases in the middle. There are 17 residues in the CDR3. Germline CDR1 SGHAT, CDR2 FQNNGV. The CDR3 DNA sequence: TGTGCCAGCAGCTTAGTTGACTCGACGGCCCGATACGAGACCCAGTACTTC. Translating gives CASSLVDSTARYETQYF. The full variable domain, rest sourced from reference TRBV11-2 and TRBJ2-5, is EAGVAQSPRYKIIEKRQSVAFWCNPISGHATLYWYQQILGQGPKLLIQFQNNGVVDDSQLPKDRFSAERLKGVDSTLKIQPAKLEDSAVYLCASSLVDSTARYETQYFGPGTRLLVL.

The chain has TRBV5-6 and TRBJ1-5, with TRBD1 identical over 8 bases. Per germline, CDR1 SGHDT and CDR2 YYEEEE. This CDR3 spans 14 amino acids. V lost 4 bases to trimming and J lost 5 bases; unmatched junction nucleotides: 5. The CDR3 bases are TGTGCCAGCAGCATTACAGGGGGAGATCAGCCCCAGCATTTT. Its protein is CASSITGGDQPQHF.

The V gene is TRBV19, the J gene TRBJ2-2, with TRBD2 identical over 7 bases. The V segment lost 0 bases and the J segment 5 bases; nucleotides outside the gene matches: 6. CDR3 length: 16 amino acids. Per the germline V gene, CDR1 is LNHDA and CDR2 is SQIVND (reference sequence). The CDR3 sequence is CASSIDAGVWTGELFF. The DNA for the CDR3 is TGTGCCAGTAGTATAGATGCGGGAGTGTGGACCGGGGAGCTGTTTTTT.

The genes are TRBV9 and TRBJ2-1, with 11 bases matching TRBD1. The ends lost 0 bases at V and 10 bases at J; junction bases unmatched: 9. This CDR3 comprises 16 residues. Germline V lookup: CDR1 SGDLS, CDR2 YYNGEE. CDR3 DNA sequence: TGTGCCAGCAGCGTAGCCGGGACAGGGGGGTCCAGGGAGCAGTTCTTC. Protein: CASSVAGTGGSREQFF.

The CDR3 DNA reads as TGTGCCAGCAGTTTAGGGGGACTAGCGGGAACCTCCTACGAGCAGTACTTC. It codes for CASSLGGLAGTSYEQYF. The chain couples TRBV28 to TRBJ2-7, with 13 bases identical to TRBD2. V lost 2 bases to trimming and J lost 0 bases; unmatched junction nucleotides: 4. This CDR3 comprises 17 residues. Germline CDR1 MDHEN, CDR2 SYDVKM.

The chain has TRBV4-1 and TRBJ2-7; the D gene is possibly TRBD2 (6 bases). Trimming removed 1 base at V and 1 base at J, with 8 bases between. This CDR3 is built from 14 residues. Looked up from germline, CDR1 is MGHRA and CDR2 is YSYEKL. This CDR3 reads CASSQVAESYEQYF. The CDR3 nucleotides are TGCGCCAGCAGCCAAGTAGCGGAGTCCTACGAGCAGTACTTC.

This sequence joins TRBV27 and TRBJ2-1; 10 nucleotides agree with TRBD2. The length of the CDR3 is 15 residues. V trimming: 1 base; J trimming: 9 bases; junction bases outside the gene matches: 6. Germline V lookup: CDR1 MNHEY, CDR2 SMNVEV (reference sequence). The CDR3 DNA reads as TGTGCCAGCAGTTTATTGCGACTAGCGGGTTCTGAGCAGTTCTTC. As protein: CASSLLRLAGSEQFF.

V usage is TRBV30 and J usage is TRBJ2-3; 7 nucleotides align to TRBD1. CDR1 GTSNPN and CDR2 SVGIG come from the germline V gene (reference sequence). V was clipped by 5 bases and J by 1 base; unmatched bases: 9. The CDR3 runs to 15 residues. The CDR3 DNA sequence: TGTGCCTGGGGCCCCGCAGGGGGAGGCACAGATACGCAGTATTTT. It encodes CAWGPAGGGTDTQYF.

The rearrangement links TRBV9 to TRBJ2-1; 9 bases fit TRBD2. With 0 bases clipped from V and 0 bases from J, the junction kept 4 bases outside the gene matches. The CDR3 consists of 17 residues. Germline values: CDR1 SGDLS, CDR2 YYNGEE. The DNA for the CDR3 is TGTGCCAGCAGCGTAGAGGGCGGGAGGGCCTCCTACAATGAGCAGTTCTTC. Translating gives CASSVEGGRASYNEQFF.

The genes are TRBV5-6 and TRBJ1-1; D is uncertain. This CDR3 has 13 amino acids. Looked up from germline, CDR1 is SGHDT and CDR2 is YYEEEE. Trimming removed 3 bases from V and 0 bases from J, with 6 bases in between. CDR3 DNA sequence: TGTGCCAGCAGCTCACAGCTGAACACTGAAGCTTTCTTT. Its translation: CASSSQLNTEAFF.

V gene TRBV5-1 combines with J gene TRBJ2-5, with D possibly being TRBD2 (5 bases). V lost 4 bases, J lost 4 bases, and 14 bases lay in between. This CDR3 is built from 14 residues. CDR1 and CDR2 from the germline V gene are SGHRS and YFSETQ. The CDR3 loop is CASSEGLTTETQYF. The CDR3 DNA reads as TGCGCCAGCAGCGAAGGACTGACGACAGAGACCCAGTACTTC.

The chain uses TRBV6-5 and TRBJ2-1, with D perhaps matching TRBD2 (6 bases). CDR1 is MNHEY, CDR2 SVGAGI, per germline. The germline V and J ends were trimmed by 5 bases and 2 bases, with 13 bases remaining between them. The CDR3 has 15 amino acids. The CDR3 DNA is TGTGCCAGCAGTAGCGGGTCGACCACCTACAATGAGCAGTTCTTC. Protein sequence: CASSSGSTTYNEQFF.

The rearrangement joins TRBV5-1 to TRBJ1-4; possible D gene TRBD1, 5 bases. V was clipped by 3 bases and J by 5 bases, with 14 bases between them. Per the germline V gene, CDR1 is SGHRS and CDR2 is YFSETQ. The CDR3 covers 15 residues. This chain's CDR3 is CASSSEDSQNEKLFF. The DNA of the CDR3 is TGCGCCAGCAGCTCGGAAGACAGCCAGAATGAAAAACTGTTTTTT.

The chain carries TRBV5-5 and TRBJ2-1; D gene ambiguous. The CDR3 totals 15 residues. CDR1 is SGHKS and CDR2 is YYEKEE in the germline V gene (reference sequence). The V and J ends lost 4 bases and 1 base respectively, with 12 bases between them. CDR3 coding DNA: TGTGCCAGCAGCGTCGGTCCTCCTTCCTACAATGAGCAGTTCTTC. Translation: CASSVGPPSYNEQFF.

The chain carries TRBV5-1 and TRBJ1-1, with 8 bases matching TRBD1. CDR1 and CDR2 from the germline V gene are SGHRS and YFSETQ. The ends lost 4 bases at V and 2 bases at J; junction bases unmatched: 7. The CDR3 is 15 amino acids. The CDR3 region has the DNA TGCGCCAGCAGCCCGGTCCCAGGGGGCAACACTGAAGCTTTCTTT. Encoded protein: CASSPVPGGNTEAFF.